This T cell receptor (beta chain) was found in a study of OX40 agonist ivuxolimab in advanced cancers. Only in-frame clones appear in the TCRdb table, and some are missing; sequencing was by immunoSEQ multiplex PCR. The sample yields about 58,000 clones, around four fifths seen once. The specimen was CD4+ or CD8+ T cells sorted from blood, collected in a trial of the OX40 agonist ivuxolimab. The clonotype was recovered from an adult with an advanced solid tumor such as melanoma, head and neck, liver or kidney cancer.

The CDR3 DNA is TGTGCCAGCAGCATGGATCGCGAAAACAATGAGCAGTTCTTC. Translated, it gives CASSMDRENNEQFF. The V gene is TRBV7-2, the J gene TRBJ2-1, with unresolved D. Trimming took off 5 bases at V and 5 bases at J, with 13 bases between the two ends. This CDR3 region has 14 residues. Per the germline V gene, CDR1 is SGHTA and CDR2 is FQGNSA.